This entry is about one T cell receptor (beta chain). The CDR3 extends over 18 amino acids. The germline CDR1 and CDR2 sequences are DFQATT and SNEGSKA (reference sequence). The junction had 14 bases not matched to a gene; V was cut back by 6 bases and J by 1 base. It was patients with CD8+CD57+ cell expansion by flow cytometry who were chosen for sequencing. This sample was taken from a study of CD8+CD57+ T cells in acquired aplastic anemia. Genomic DNA templated the TCR beta VDJ and CDR3 profiling. TCRdb re-called the reads with MiXCR, one entry per CDR3 protein. The sample has about 290,000 distinct CDR3 sequences; roughly 59% are singletons.

The chain carries TRBV20-1 and TRBJ2-7; 14 bases line up with TRBD2. Sequenced sample: sorted CD4+, CD8+, or CD8+CD57+ T cells (not recorded which) from PBMCs. The sequence came from a human donor with aplastic anemia. This CDR3 is CSARPGTSGGLPSYEQYF. The CDR3 bases are TGCAGTGCGCGTCCCGGGACTAGCGGGGGCCTCCCGTCCTACGAGCAGTACTTC.